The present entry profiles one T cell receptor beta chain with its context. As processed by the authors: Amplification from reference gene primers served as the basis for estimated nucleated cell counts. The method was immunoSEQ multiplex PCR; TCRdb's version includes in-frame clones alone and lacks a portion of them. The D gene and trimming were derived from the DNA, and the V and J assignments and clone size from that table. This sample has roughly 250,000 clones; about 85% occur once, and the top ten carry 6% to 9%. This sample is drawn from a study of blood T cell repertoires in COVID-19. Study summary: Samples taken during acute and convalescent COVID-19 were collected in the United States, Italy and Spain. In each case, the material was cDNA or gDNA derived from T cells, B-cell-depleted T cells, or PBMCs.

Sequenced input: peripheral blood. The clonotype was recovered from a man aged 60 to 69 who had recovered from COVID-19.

CDR3 region: CASSYEAYEQYF. Here the CDR3 DNA reads TGTGCCAGCAGTTACGAAGCTTACGAGCAGTACTTC. The rearrangement joins TRBV6-6 to TRBJ2-7, with D uncertain. The CDR3 sequence is 12 residues long. Trimming shortened V by 2 bases and J by 4 bases, and 6 bases separated the two germline ends. CDR1 MNHNY and CDR2 SVGAGI come from the germline V gene (reference sequence).